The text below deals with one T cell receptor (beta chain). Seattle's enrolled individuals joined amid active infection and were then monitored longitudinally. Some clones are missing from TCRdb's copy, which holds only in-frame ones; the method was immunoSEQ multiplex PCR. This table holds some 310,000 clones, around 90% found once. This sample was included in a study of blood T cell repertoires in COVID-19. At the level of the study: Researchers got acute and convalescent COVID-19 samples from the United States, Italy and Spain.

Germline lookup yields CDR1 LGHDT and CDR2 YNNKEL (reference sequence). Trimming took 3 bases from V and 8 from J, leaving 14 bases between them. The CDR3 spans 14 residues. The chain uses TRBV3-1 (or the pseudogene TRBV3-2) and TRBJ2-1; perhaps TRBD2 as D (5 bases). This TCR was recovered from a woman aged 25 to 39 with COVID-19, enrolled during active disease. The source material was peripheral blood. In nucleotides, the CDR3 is TGTGCCAGCAGCCAGGGCTTGGAGCGGTATGAGCAGTTCTTC. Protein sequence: CASSQGLERYEQFF.